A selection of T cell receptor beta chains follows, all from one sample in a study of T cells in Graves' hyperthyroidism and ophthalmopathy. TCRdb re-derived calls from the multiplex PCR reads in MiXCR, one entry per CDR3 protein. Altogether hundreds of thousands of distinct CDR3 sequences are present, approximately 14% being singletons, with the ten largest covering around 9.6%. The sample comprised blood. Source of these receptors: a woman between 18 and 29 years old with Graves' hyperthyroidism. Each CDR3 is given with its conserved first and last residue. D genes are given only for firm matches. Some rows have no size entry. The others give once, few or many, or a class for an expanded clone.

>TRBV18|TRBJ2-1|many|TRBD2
TGTGCCAGCTCACCCCTAATAGCGGGGTCCCACAATGAGCAGTTCTTC
CASSPLIAGSHNEQFF
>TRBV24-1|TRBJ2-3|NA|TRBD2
TGTGCCACCAGTGATTTGAGACTAGCAGCCACAGATACGCAGTATTTT
CATSDLRLAATDTQYF
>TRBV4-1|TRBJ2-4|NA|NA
TGCGCCAGCAGCCAGAATTTCGGGACGGACTTGGGAAACATTCAGTACTTC
CASSQNFGTDLGNIQYF
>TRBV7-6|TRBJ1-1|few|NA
TGTGCCAGCAGCTTAGGCGCAGTATCGGACACTGAAGCTTTCTTT
CASSLGAVSDTEAFF
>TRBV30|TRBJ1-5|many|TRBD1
TGTGCCTGGAGTGACAGGGGATTGAGCAATCAGCCCCAGCATTTT
CAWSDRGLSNQPQHF
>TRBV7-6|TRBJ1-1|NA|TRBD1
TGTGCCAGCAGCGCTACAGGGGGCACGACTGAAGCTTTCTTT
CASSATGGTTEAFF
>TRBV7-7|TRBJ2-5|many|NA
TGTGCTAGCAGCTTACTCGACGAGACCCAGTACTTC
CASSLLDETQYF
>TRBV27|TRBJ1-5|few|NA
TGTGCCAGCAGTGCCGAAGGAGGGGTCAATCAGCCCCAGCATTTT
CASSAEGGVNQPQHF
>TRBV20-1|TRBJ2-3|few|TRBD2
TGCAGTGCTAGAGGTCTAGCGGGAGCATTTAGCACAGATACGCAGTATTTT
CSARGLAGAFSTDTQYF
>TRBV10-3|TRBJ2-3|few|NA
TGTGCCATCAGGCCCCAAGAGGGCACAGATACGCAGTATTTT
CAIRPQEGTDTQYF
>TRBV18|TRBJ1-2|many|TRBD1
TGTGCCAGCAGTCCCGGACAGGGGGCGCGAGGCTACACCTTC
CASSPGQGARGYTF
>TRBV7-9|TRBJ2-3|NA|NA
TGTGCCAGCAGGAGTTCAAAGGACGCGCAGTATTTT
CASRSSKDAQYF
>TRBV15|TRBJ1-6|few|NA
TGTGCCACCAGCAGACTCGACAGTTATAATTCACCCCTCCACTTT
CATSRLDSYNSPLHF
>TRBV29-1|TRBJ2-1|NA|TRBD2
TGCAGGGTTGGGGGGGCTAGCGGGTACAATGAGCAGTTCTTC
CRVGGASGYNEQFF
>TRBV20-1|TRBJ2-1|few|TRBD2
TGCAGTGCCGGGGAACTAGCGGGAGGGGGTAATGAGCAGTTCTTC
CSAGELAGGGNEQFF
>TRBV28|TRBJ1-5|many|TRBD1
TGTGCCAGCAGTCCGCCCCCGTACAGGGGGCGCGGGTATCAGCCCCAGCATTTT
CASSPPPYRGRGYQPQHF
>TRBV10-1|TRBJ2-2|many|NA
TGCGCCAGCAGTGTACGGGACCCGCTTAAGGACACCGGGGAGCTGTTTTTT
CASSVRDPLKDTGELFF
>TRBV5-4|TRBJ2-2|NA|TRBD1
TGTGCCAGTTTTCCCCTACAGGGGGAGGAGGGGTACACCGGGGAGCTGTTTTTT
CASFPLQGEEGYTGELFF
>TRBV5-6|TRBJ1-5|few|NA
TGTGCCAGCAGCTTGCAGGGCGCGCGGAGTCAGCCCCAGCATTTT
CASSLQGARSQPQHF
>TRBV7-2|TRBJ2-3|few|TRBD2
TGTGCCAGCAGCTTATATCATTTAGCGGGAGGGCCTAAGGGCACAGATACGCAGTATTTT
CASSLYHLAGGPKGTDTQYF
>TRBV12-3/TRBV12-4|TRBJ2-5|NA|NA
TGTGCCAGCAGTTCAGCTAGTAGAGAGACCCAGTACTTC
CASSSASRETQYF
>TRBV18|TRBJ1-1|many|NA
TGTGCCAGCTCACTCGGACGGGTTGAAGCTTTCTTT
CASSLGRVEAFF
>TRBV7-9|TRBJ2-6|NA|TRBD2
TGTGCCAGCAGCTCCCGCGGGGGGTTAACTGGGGCCAACGTCCTGACTTTC
CASSSRGGLTGANVLTF
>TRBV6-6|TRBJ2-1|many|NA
TGTGCCAGCAGTTACGGGGTTGGCTCCTACAATGAGCAGTTCTTC
CASSYGVGSYNEQFF
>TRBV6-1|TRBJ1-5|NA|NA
TGTGCCAGCAGTTTTAACAAACAGGGTAGCAATCAGCCCCAGCATTTT
CASSFNKQGSNQPQHF
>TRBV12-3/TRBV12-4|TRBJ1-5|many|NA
TGTGCCAGCAGCAAGTCGGGTGGGGGGCGCAATCAGCCCCAGCATTTT
CASSKSGGGRNQPQHF
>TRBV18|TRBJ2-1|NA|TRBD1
TGTGCCAGCTCACTTATACAGGGGTCCTACAATGAGCAGTTCTTC
CASSLIQGSYNEQFF
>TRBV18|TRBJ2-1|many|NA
TGTGCCAGCTCACCAACTCTCTCGGGGAAAAGAGAGCAGTTCTTC
CASSPTLSGKREQFF
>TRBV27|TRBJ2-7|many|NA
TGTGCCAGCAGGGGAGGGGGACAGAGCTCCTACGAGCAGTACTTC
CASRGGGQSSYEQYF
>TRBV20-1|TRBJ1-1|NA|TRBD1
TGCAGTGCTACTACCCCCCCAAACAGGGGTTACACTGAAGCTTTCTTT
CSATTPPNRGYTEAFF
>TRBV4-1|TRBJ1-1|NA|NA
TGCGCCAGCAGCTCCGCCGCAGTTAGGGCCTCATCAATTTTTCGTGAAGCTTTCTTT
CASSSAAVRASSIFREAFF
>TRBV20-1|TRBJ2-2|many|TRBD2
TGCAGTGCTAGAAATTACAAGGGACTAGCGGGGGACACCGGGGAGCTGTTTTTT
CSARNYKGLAGDTGELFF
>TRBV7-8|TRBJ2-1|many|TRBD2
TGTGCCAGCAGCCGAGGGGGACTAGCAGAGGAGCAGTTCTTC
CASSRGGLAEEQFF
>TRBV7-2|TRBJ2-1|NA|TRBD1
TGTGCCAGCAGGCGCGGACAGGGGGTTTGGAATGAGCAGTTCTTC
CASRRGQGVWNEQFF
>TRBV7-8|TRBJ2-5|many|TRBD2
TGTGCCAGCACCCCGAGCGGGAGAGCCCCAGAGGGGCCGGACGAGACCCAGTACTTC
CASTPSGRAPEGPDETQYF
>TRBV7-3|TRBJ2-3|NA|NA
TGTGCCAGTGCCACCCACAGCATCACAGATACGCAGTATTTT
CASATHSITDTQYF
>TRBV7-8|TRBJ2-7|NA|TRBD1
TGTGCCAGCAGCGCACAGCTCAGGGACAGGGGGCTGGTCGAGCAGTACTTC
CASSAQLRDRGLVEQYF
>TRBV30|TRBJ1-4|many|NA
TGTGCCTGGAGTAGCGCCTCGGGGAGGCGTGAAAAACTGTTTTTT
CAWSSASGRREKLFF
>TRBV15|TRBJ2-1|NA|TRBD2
TGTGCCACCAGCATGGCGGGAGGAGGGGGGGATGAGCAGTTCTTC
CATSMAGGGGDEQFF
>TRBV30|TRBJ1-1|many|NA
TGTGCCTGGAGGGAGGGGGTTGAAGCTTTCTTT
CAWREGVEAFF
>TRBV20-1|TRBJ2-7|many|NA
TGCAGTGCCACTAGGATCAGCTCAGCTCGGGTCGAGCAGTACTTC
CSATRISSARVEQYF
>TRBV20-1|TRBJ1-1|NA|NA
TGCAGTGCTAGAGATCTTCGGGGAGGGACGGATGCTGAAGCTTTCTTT
CSARDLRGGTDAEAFF
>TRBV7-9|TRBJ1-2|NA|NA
TGTGCCAGCAGCCCCCTGGGGGCTGGCTACACCTTC
CASSPLGAGYTF
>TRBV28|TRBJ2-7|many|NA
TGTGCCAGCAGTTTCCCAACCAAGGGGAGCGAGCAGTACTTC
CASSFPTKGSEQYF